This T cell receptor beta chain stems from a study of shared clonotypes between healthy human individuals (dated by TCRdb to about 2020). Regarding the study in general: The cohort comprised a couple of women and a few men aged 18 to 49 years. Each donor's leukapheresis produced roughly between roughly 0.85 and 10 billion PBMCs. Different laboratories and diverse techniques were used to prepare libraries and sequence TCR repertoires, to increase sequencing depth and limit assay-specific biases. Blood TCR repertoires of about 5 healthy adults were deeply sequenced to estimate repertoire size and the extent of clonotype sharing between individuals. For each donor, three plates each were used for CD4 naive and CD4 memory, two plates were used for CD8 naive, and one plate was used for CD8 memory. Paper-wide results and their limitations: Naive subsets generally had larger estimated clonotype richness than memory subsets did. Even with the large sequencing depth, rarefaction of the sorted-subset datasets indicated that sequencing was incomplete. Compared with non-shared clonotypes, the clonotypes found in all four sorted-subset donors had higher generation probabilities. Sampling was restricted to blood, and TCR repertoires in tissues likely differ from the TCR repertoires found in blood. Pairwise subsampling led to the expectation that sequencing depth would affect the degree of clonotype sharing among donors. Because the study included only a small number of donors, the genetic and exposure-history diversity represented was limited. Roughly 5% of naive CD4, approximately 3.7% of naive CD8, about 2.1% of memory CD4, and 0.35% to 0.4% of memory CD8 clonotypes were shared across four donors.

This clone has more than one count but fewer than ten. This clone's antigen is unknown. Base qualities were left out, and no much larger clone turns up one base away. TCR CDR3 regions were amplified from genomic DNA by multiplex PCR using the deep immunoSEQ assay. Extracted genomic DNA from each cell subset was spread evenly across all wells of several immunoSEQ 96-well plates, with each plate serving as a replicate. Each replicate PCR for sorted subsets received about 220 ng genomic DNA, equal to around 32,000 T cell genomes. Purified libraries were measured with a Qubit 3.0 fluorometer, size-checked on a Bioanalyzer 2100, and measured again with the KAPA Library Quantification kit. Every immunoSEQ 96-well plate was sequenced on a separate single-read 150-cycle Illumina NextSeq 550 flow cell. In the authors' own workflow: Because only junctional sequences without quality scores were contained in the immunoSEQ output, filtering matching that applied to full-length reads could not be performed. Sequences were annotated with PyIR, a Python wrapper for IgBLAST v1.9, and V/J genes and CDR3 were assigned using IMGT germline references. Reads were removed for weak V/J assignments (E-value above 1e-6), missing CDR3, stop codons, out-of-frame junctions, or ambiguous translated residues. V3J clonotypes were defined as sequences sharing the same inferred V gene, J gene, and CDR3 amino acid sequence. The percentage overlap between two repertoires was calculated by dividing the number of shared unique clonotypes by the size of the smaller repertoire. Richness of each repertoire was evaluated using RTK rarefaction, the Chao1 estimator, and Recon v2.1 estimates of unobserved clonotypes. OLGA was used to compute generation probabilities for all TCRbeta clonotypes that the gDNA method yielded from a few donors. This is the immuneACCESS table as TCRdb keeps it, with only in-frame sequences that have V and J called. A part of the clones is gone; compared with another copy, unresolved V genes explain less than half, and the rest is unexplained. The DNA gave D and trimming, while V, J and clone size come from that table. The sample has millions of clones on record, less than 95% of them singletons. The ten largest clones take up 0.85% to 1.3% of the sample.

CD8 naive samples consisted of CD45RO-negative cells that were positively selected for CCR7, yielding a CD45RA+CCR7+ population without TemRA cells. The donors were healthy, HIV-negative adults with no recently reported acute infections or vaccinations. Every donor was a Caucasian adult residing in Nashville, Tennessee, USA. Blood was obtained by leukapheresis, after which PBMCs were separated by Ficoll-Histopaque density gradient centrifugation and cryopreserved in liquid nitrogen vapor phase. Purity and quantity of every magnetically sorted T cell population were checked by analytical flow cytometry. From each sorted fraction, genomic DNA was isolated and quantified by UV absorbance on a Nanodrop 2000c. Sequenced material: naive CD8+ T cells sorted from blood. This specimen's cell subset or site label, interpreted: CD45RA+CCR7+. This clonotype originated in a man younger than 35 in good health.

The CDR3 here reads CAWKRTAIYGYTF. DNA sequence: TGTGCCTGGAAACGGACGGCTATTTATGGCTACACCTTC. The rearranged chain carries TRBV30 and TRBJ1-2; the D gene remains uncertain. Taken from the germline V gene (reference sequence), the CDR1 and CDR2 loops are GTSNPN and SVGIG. From cysteine to phenylalanine, the CDR3 is 13 amino acids long. The read is trimmed to its CDR3 DNA, 39 bases read in frame from base 1. V drops 4 bases and J drops 5 bases, leaving 14 bases in between.